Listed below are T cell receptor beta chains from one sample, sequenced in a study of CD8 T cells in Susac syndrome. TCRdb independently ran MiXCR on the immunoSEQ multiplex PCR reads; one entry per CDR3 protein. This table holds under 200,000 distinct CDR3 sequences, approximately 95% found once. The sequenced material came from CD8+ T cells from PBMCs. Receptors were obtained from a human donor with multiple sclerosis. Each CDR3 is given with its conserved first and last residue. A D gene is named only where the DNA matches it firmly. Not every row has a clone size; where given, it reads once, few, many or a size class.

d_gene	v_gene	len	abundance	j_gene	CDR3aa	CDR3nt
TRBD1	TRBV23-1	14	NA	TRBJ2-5	CASSQSGQQETQYF	TGCGCCAGCAGTCAATCGGGACAGCAAGAGACCCAGTACTTC
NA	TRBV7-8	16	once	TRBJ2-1	CASSRYAGTEYNEQFF	TGTGCCAGTTCGCGTTATGCCGGGACCGAATACAATGAGCAGTTCTTC
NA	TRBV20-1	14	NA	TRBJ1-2	CSARAAGANYGYTF	TGCAGTGCTAGAGCGGCAGGGGCGAACTATGGCTACACCTTC
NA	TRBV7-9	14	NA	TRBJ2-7	CASSLFGNTYEQYF	TGTGCCAGCAGCTTATTTGGGAACACCTACGAGCAGTACTTC
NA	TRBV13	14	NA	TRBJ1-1	CASSLGSSYTEAFF	TGTGCCAGCAGCTTGGGCAGTTCTTACACTGAAGCTTTCTTT
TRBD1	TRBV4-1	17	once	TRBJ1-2	CASSQGSPGQSNYGYTF	TGCGCCAGCAGCCAAGGGTCCCCGGGACAGAGCAACTATGGCTACACCTTC
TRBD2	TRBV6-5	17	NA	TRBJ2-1	CASSSSPSSGQHNEQFF	TGTGCCAGCAGTTCAAGTCCATCTAGCGGGCAACACAATGAGCAGTTCTTC
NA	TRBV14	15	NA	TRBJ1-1	CASSQEQGLITEAFF	TGTGCCAGCAGCCAAGAGCAGGGCCTGATCACTGAAGCTTTCTTT
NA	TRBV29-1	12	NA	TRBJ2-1	CSVEDQGDEQFF	TGCAGCGTTGAAGATCAGGGAGATGAGCAGTTCTTC
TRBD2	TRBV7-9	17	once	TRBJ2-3	CASSLRGLAGYTDTQYF	TGTGCCAGCAGCCTGAGGGGACTAGCGGGGTACACAGATACGCAGTATTTT
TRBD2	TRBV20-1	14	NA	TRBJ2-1	CSARKLAGGDEQFF	TGCAGTGCTAGAAAACTAGCGGGAGGCGATGAGCAGTTCTTC
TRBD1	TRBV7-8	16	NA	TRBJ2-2	CASSIGTGGYTGELFF	TGTGCCAGCAGCATCGGGACAGGGGGGTACACCGGGGAGCTGTTTTTT
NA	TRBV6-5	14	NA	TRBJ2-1	CASSYSTSLNEQFF	TGTGCCAGCAGTTACTCGACTAGTTTGAATGAGCAGTTCTTC
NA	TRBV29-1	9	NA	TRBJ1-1	CSAGGLAFF	TGCAGCGCCGGGGGGTTAGCTTTCTTT
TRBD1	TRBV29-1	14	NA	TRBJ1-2	CSVCLTGDNYGYTF	TGCAGCGTGTGTTTGACAGGGGATAACTATGGCTACACCTTC
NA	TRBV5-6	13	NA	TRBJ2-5	CASSLQPSETQYF	TGTGCCAGCAGCTTGCAGCCAAGCGAGACCCAGTACTTC
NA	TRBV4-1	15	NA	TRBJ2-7	CASSQDLQASYEQYF	TGCGCCAGCAGCCAAGATTTGCAGGCCTCCTACGAGCAGTACTTC
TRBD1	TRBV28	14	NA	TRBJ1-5	CASSLDRGDQPQHF	TGTGCCAGCAGTCTCGACAGGGGGGATCAGCCCCAGCATTTT
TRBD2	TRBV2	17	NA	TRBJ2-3	CASTSSGGAVSTDTQYF	TGTGCCAGCACGTCTAGCGGGGGGGCGGTGAGCACAGATACGCAGTATTTT
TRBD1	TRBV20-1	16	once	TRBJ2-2	CSARDPWTGGTGELFF	TGCAGTGCTAGAGATCCTTGGACAGGGGGAACCGGGGAGCTGTTTTTT
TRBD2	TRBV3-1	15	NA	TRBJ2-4	CASSHTFGGADIQYF	TGTGCCAGCAGCCATACATTCGGGGGGGCGGACATTCAGTACTTC
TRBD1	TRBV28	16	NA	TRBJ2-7	CASSFSSTGASYEQYF	TGTGCCAGCAGTTTCAGTTCGACAGGGGCCTCCTACGAGCAGTACTTC